Below, 11 T cell receptor beta chains from the same sample are listed, as sequenced in a study of CXCR3-negative and CXCR3-positive naive CD8 T cells. UMI labels and 5' RACE were used to prepare the TRB cDNA libraries. With the 5' RACE reads reprocessed, TCRdb shows one record per CDR3 protein and no DNA. The listing records around 90,000 distinct CDR3 sequences. The sequenced material came from naive CXCR3- CD8+ T cells from blood. Subset meaning: CD45RO-CCR7+CD27+CD95- naive CD8+ T cells lacking CXCR3 (TNR3-). Receptors originate from a human donor in good health. Some clones in this sample may be carry-over from other donors' samples.

The chain uses TRBV5-5 and TRBJ2-2. This CDR3 is built from 15 residues. CDR1 SGHKS and CDR2 YYEKEE come from the germline V gene (reference sequence). CDR3 sequence reads: CASSPYSQETGELFF.

The J gene is TRBJ2-2, the V gene TRBV25-1. In germline, CDR1 is MGHDK, CDR2 SYGVNS. This CDR3 comprises 12 residues. This CDR3 reads CASSEFSGELFF. Drawing the rest from reference TRBV25-1 and TRBJ2-2, the complete variable domain is EADIYQTPRYLVIGTGKKITLECSQTMGHDKMYWYQQDPGMELHLIHYSYGVNSTEKGDLSSESTVSRIRTEHFPLTLESARPSHTSQYLCASSEFSGELFFGEGSRLTVL.

The chain recombines TRBV9 with TRBJ2-3; TCRdb's D gene call, TRBD1, goes unchecked for lack of DNA. This CDR3 has 15 residues. The germline CDR1 and CDR2 sequences are SGDLS and YYNGEE. CDR3: CASSVGGAYTDTQYF.

J is TRBJ2-1 and V is TRBV5-5; the D call of TRBD1 rests on TCRdb alone, since no DNA is present to check it. The germline CDR1 and CDR2 sequences are SGHKS and YYEKEE (reference sequence). The CDR3 length is 15 residues. This chain's CDR3 is CASRLGQVGYNEQFF. The complete variable domain, with remaining parts taken from reference TRBV5-5 and TRBJ2-1, reads DAGVTQSPTHLIKTRGQQVTLRCSPISGHKSVSWYQQVLGQGPQFIFQYYEKEERGRGNFPDRFSARQFPNYSSELNVNALLLGDSALYLCASRLGQVGYNEQFFGPGTRLTVL.

V gene TRBV20-1 combines with J gene TRBJ1-4; TCRdb indicates TRBD1, and absent DNA this call remains unverified. Per germline, CDR1 DFQATT and CDR2 SNEGSKA (reference sequence). The CDR3 is 12 amino acids. Here the CDR3 reads CSARGDIEKLFF.

V and J are TRBV6-2 or TRBV6-3 and TRBJ2-1. This CDR3 is 15 amino acids long. The germline gives CDR1 MNHEY, CDR2 SVGEGT. CDR3 amino acids: CASSRAGDYYNEQFF.

This sequence joins TRBV28 and TRBJ2-1; TCRdb's D call, TRBD2, is unchecked because there is no DNA. The CDR3 has 17 amino acids. The germline gives CDR1 MDHEN, CDR2 SYDVKM. The CDR3 spells CASSPEGPSGGGKEQFF.

The chain recombines TRBV7-3 with TRBJ1-6; the D call from TCRdb, TRBD1, cannot be confirmed without DNA. The CDR3 spans 14 residues. CDR1 and CDR2 (germline): SGHTA, FQGTGA. The CDR3 reads CASSPGSGLSPLHF.

The CDR3 sequence: CASSLGSWGGYTF. The genes are TRBV12-3 or TRBV12-4 and TRBJ1-2. CDR3 length: 13 amino acids.

This chain links TRBV20-1 with TRBJ2-3. This CDR3 comprises 15 residues. Germline V gene data show CDR1 as DFQATT and CDR2 as SNEGSKA (reference sequence). This CDR3 is CSIRTSVTRTDTQYF.

The rearrangement joins TRBV14 to TRBJ2-1. Germline loops: CDR1 SGHDN, CDR2 FVKESK. This CDR3 has 13 amino acids. CDR3 protein: CASSHLNYNEQFF. Full variable domain (rest looked up from reference TRBV14 and TRBJ2-1): EAGVTQFPSHSVIEKGQTVTLRCDPISGHDNLYWYRRVMGKEIKFLLHFVKESKQDESGMPNNRFLAERTGGTYSTLKVQPAELEDSGVYFCASSHLNYNEQFFGPGTRLTVL.